Following are 4 T cell receptor beta chains from one sample sequenced in a study of blood T cell repertoires in COVID-19. Clones were sequenced by immunoSEQ multiplex PCR, and TCRdb holds only the in-frame ones, with some missing. The data contain roughly 250,000 clones, about nine tenths of them singletons. The specimen sequenced was peripheral blood. These receptors were collected from a man aged 55 to 70 who had recovered from COVID-19.

This chain links TRBV19 with TRBJ2-1; 11 nucleotides align to TRBD1. Losses at the gene ends were 4 bases for V and 6 bases for J; bases not matched to a gene: 11. The CDR3 runs to 17 residues. The germline CDR1 and CDR2 sequences are LNHDA and SQIVND (reference sequence). The CDR3 DNA reads TGTGCCAGTAGTAAAAATGCAAGGACAGGGGGCCTCAATGAGCAGTTCTTC. As protein: CASSKNARTGGLNEQFF.

The chain joins TRBV6-5 to TRBJ1-6, with no clear D. Germline V lookup: CDR1 MNHEY, CDR2 SVGAGI. This CDR3 contains 15 residues. Trimming removed 8 bases at V and 0 bases at J, with 11 bases between. DNA of the CDR3: TGTGCCAGCGATCGGGCGGGCTCCTATAATTCACCCCTCCACTTT. Residues: CASDRAGSYNSPLHF.

The chain uses TRBV2 and TRBJ1-2; D unresolved. Germline V gene data show CDR1 as SNHLY and CDR2 as FYNNEI. V was shortened by 3 bases and J by 4 bases, with 9 bases between the two germline ends. This CDR3 contains 13 residues. The DNA for the CDR3 is TGTGCCAGCAGTGAGGAGGTGACCTATGGCTACACCTTC. Encoded protein: CASSEEVTYGYTF. Full variable domain (missing parts from reference TRBV2 and TRBJ1-2): EPEVTQTPSHQVTQMGQEVILRCVPISNHLYFYWYRQILGQKVEFLVSFYNNEISEKSEIFDDQFSVERPDGSNFTLKIRSTKLEDSAMYFCASSEEVTYGYTFGSGTRLTVV.

The chain joins TRBV27 to TRBJ2-1; TRBD2 agrees at 13 bases. The CDR3 is made up of 16 amino acids. Germline CDR1 and CDR2: MNHEY and SMNVEV (reference sequence). The J segment lost 9 bases and the V segment lost 5 bases, leaving 10 bases of the junction unmatched. For the CDR3, the DNA is TGTGCCAGCAGTGCGTCCGGGACTAGCGGGGCAGTTGAGCAGTTCTTC. It specifies CASSASGTSGAVEQFF.